A single sample gave rise to the 16 T cell receptor beta chains below, sequenced in a study of T cell changes during pregnancy in multiple sclerosis. The protocol was immunoSEQ multiplex PCR, while the TCRdb copy is restricted to in-frame clones and leaves out a portion. Of 75,000 to 90,000 clones in the sample, roughly 92% are singletons; the top ten hold approximately 0.2%. The input for sequencing was CD4+ T cells from peripheral blood mononuclear cells, taken before pregnancy. The receptors shown here come from a female donor with multiple sclerosis, enrolled in a pregnancy study.

The rearrangement links TRBV11-1 to TRBJ1-6; D ambiguous. The CDR3 has 13 amino acids. The V gene's germline CDR1 is SGHAT and CDR2 FQDESV (reference sequence). Trimming shortened V by 1 base and J by 10 bases, and 8 bases separated the two germline ends. The CDR3, as DNA: TGTGCCAGCAGCTTAGGTGAGAGGTCACCCCTCCACTTT. This codes for CASSLGERSPLHF.

The chain combines TRBV7-9 with TRBJ2-3; D gene unclear. Per germline, CDR1 SEHNR and CDR2 FQNEAQ (reference sequence). V was trimmed by 5 bases and J by 0 bases, leaving 9 bases between them. The CDR3 has 14 amino acids. Here the CDR3 reads CASSREVSTDTQYF. CDR3 DNA sequence: TGTGCCAGCAGCCGAGAAGTTAGCACAGATACGCAGTATTTT.

The J gene is TRBJ1-1, the V gene TRBV5-1; 9 nucleotides match TRBD1. The CDR3 is made up of 17 amino acids. Germline lookup yields CDR1 SGHRS and CDR2 YFSETQ. Unmatched junction bases numbered 12, after V lost 1 base and J lost 5 bases. This CDR3 reads CASSLNRDRVFKTEAFF. The CDR3 DNA is TGCGCCAGCAGCTTGAATCGGGACAGGGTCTTCAAGACTGAAGCTTTCTTT.

The chain recombines TRBV7-6 with TRBJ2-3; TRBD2 agrees at 8 bases. After removal of 1 base from V and 0 bases from J, the junction contained 6 bases not matched to a gene. The CDR3 sequence is 17 residues long. CDR1 is SGHVS, CDR2 FNYEAQ, per germline. The CDR3 loop is CASSLGVAGISTDTQYF. The CDR3 bases are TGTGCCAGCAGCTTAGGGGTAGCGGGGATAAGCACAGATACGCAGTATTTT.

J is TRBJ2-1 and V is TRBV7-9; 16 positions match TRBD2. Germline-derived CDR1 and CDR2 are SEHNR and FQNEAQ (reference sequence). This CDR3 region has 17 residues. V shed 3 bases, J shed 8 bases, and the junction held 7 bases outside the gene matches. In DNA, the CDR3 is TGTGCCAGCAGCTTCGGGACTAGCGGGGGGGCCCATGATGAGCAGTTCTTC. Translating it yields CASSFGTSGGAHDEQFF.

The rearrangement joins TRBV19 to TRBJ1-1, with 9 nucleotides matching TRBD1. V was clipped by 4 bases and J by 9 bases; unmatched bases: 9. The CDR3 loop spans 14 amino acids. The germline gives CDR1 LNHDA, CDR2 SQIVND (reference sequence). CDR3 nucleotides: TGTGCCAGTAGTACAACGGGACAGGGTGAAAAAGCTTTCTTT. It is translated as CASSTTGQGEKAFF.

The rearrangement uses TRBV19 and TRBJ2-3; TRBD1 matches at 9 bases. The CDR3 covers 13 residues. Trimming at V came to 10 bases and at J to 5 bases, leaving 7 bases not matched to a gene. The V gene's germline CDR1 is LNHDA and CDR2 SQIVND (reference sequence). Here the CDR3 reads CAISLDRGDTQYF. CDR3 bases: TGTGCCATCTCGCTGGACAGGGGAGATACGCAGTATTTT.

The chain carries TRBV9 and TRBJ2-5, with TRBD1 as a possible D gene (6 bases). Trimming stripped 3 bases from V and 0 bases from J, with 12 bases between. The germline gives CDR1 SGDLS, CDR2 YYNGEE. This CDR3 contains 15 residues. The CDR3 DNA reads as TGTGCCAGCAGCGGTCACAGGGTTGACCAAGAGACCCAGTACTTC. As protein: CASSGHRVDQETQYF.

The genes are TRBV30 and TRBJ2-5; maybe TRBD1 (5 bases). The CDR3 has 13 residues. Germline V gene sequence: CDR1 GTSNPN, CDR2 SVGIG (reference sequence). V was pared by 6 bases and J by 9 bases, with 20 bases between. For the CDR3, the DNA is TGTGCCTGTCATGAAGGGGCTATCGGAGCCCAGTACTTC. This sequence encodes CACHEGAIGAQYF.

The chain links TRBV30 to TRBJ1-3; D unresolved. V lost 4 bases and J lost 0, with 10 bases in between. CDR3 length equals 14 residues. The V gene's germline CDR1 is GTSNPN and CDR2 SVGIG (reference sequence). CDR3 in DNA: TGTGCCTGGACTCGACTAACCTCTGGAAACACCATATATTTT. This encodes CAWTRLTSGNTIYF.

The chain joins TRBV9 to TRBJ2-3; TRBD1 matches 10 bases. Germline V gene lookup returns CDR1 SGDLS and CDR2 YYNGEE. The CDR3 has 15 amino acids. With 3 bases clipped from V and 0 bases from J, the junction kept 1 base outside the gene matches. The CDR3 is CASSGGQGSTDTQYF. Written as DNA, the CDR3 is TGTGCCAGCAGCGGGGGACAGGGGAGCACAGATACGCAGTATTTT.

This chain joins TRBV5-1 and TRBJ2-2; D is perhaps TRBD2 (5 bases). Germline lookup yields CDR1 SGHRS and CDR2 YFSETQ. The CDR3 covers 16 residues. The V end was cut by 4 bases, the J end by 0 bases, with 13 bases between. CDR3 amino acids: CASSKVSVTNTGELFF. The CDR3 DNA follows: TGCGCCAGCAGCAAAGTTAGCGTTACGAACACCGGGGAGCTGTTTTTT.

V usage is TRBV28 and J usage is TRBJ1-4; D gene uncertain. Trimming left V 3 bases short and J 0 bases short, with 8 bases between. CDR3 length: 15 residues. Germline loops: CDR1 MDHEN, CDR2 SYDVKM. CDR3 protein: CASSFMAATNEKLFF. The CDR3 coding sequence is TGTGCCAGCAGTTTCATGGCAGCAACTAATGAAAAACTGTTTTTT. The complete variable domain, with remaining parts taken from reference TRBV28 and TRBJ1-4, reads DVKVTQSSRYLVKRTGEKVFLECVQDMDHENMFWYRQDPGLGLRLIYFSYDVKMKEKGDIPEGYSVSREKKERFSLILESASTNQTSMYLCASSFMAATNEKLFFGSGTQLSVL.

The chain links TRBV30 to TRBJ2-1, with a tentative D call TRBD2 (6 bases). CDR1 is GTSNPN and CDR2 is SVGIG in the germline V gene (reference sequence). This CDR3 is 13 amino acids long. The V end was cut by 4 bases, the J end by 7 bases, with 14 bases between. This CDR3 reads CAWKIGGGNEQFF. The DNA of the CDR3 is TGTGCCTGGAAAATCGGTGGAGGGAATGAGCAGTTCTTC.

This chain connects TRBV6-5 to TRBJ2-7, with TRBD1 matching 10 bases. The CDR3 totals 15 residues. Trimming at V came to 6 bases and at J to 2 bases, leaving 7 bases not matched to a gene. Per germline, CDR1 MNHEY and CDR2 SVGAGI. The chain's CDR3 is CASSLTGTGAYEQYF. CDR3 bases: TGTGCCAGCAGCCTAACCGGGACAGGGGCCTACGAGCAGTACTTC.

This chain uses TRBV6-5 with TRBJ2-7, with TRBD2 matching 12 bases. J lost 3 bases, V lost 0 bases, and 0 bases had no gene match. CDR1 and CDR2 (germline): MNHEY, SVGAGI. This CDR3 region has 15 residues. The CDR3 DNA sequence: TGTGCCAGCAGTTACTCGACTAGCGGGGGCTACGAGCAGTACTTC. Its translation is CASSYSTSGGYEQYF.